A single sample gave rise to the 31 T cell receptor beta chains below, sequenced in a study of blood T cell repertoires in COVID-19. The method was immunoSEQ multiplex PCR; TCRdb's version includes in-frame clones alone and lacks a portion of them. The table includes 250,000 to 300,000 clones, about 88% detected once. Material: peripheral blood. The receptors stem from a man aged 18 to 29 with active or convalescent COVID-19.

V gene TRBV3-1 (or the pseudogene TRBV3-2) combines with J gene TRBJ2-7; TRBD1 might be the D (6 bases). With 4 bases removed from V and 0 bases from J, the gap between germline ends came to 19 bases. CDR1 LGHDT and CDR2 YNNKEL come from the germline V gene (reference sequence). CDR3 size: 17 residues. The CDR3 DNA sequence: TGTGCCAGCAGCCCCCCCTGGGGGCGCCTCAGCTCCTACGAGCAGTACTTC. It specifies CASSPPWGRLSSYEQYF.

To note about this clone: A read error may account for a junction end that differs from germline. This chain uses TRBV19 with TRBJ1-2; D unclear. The germline gives CDR1 LNHDA, CDR2 SQIVND (reference sequence). The CDR3 totals 14 residues. CDR3 residues: CASSLERNNYGYTF. The CDR3, as DNA: TGTGCCAGTAGTTTAGAGCGGAACAACTATGGCTACACCTTC.

The chain uses TRBV3-1 (or the pseudogene TRBV3-2) and TRBJ1-2; D is perhaps TRBD1 (5 bases). Germline-derived CDR1 and CDR2 are LGHDT and YNNKEL (reference sequence). Deletions cut 0 bases from V and 7 bases from J, with 9 bases between. This CDR3 is built from 13 residues. The CDR3 nucleotides read TGTGCCAGCAGCCAAGACAGGGTGCGTGGCTACACCTTC. Its translation: CASSQDRVRGYTF.

The chain has TRBV18 and TRBJ1-1; D is unclear. Germline V gives CDR1 KGHSH, CDR2 LQKENI. This CDR3 spans 15 amino acids. V was clipped by 5 bases and J by 0 bases, with 13 bases between them. CDR3: CASSVLLELNTEAFF. CDR3 DNA sequence: TGTGCCAGCTCAGTCCTATTGGAGCTGAACACTGAAGCTTTCTTT. The full variable domain, in which reference TRBV18 and TRBJ1-1 provide the parts outside the CDR3, is NAGVMQNPRHLVRRRGQEARLRCSPMKGHSHVYWYRQLPEEGLKFMVYLQKENIIDESGMPKERFSAEFPKEGPSILRIQQVVRGDSAAYFCASSVLLELNTEAFFGQGTRLTVV.

This sequence joins TRBV19 and TRBJ1-2, with a tentative D call TRBD1 (5 bases). CDR3 size: 14 residues. From germline, CDR1 is LNHDA and CDR2 SQIVND (reference sequence). V lost 7 bases and J 8 bases, leaving 20 bases between the germline ends. CDR3 sequence (DNA): TGTGCCAGTACGCGGGGCGCCGCCGTAGACGGCTACACCTTC. The encoded protein is CASTRGAAVDGYTF.

The chain is built from TRBV4-2 and TRBJ2-1; TRBD2 might be the D (6 bases). V lost 3 bases and J 5 bases, leaving 20 bases between the germline ends. Germline V gene lookup returns CDR1 LGHNA and CDR2 YNFKEQ. This CDR3 spans 17 amino acids. The CDR3 region has the DNA TGTGCCAGCAGCCATGGTCGAATCGGACTAATTCACAATGAGCAGTTCTTC. Translated, it gives CASSHGRIGLIHNEQFF.

Worth noting for this clone: The conserved phenylalanine or tryptophan normally closing the CDR3 is absent here, so this likely arose from a read error. The DNA is omitted, as the CDR3 cannot be located on it reliably, and the CDR3 follows TCRdb's listing. The chain employs TRBV2 and TRBJ1-1; the table's D call, TRBD1, was not checked against the DNA. The CDR3 length equals 13 residues, ends included. Germline values: CDR1 SNHLY, CDR2 FYNNEI. CDR3: CASSGPFLATGWV.

This sequence joins TRBV18 and TRBJ2-1; a possible D gene is TRBD2 (6 bases). V lost 3 bases to trimming and J lost 4 bases, with 13 bases between them. Germline-derived CDR1 and CDR2 are KGHSH and LQKENI. The CDR3 contains 15 residues. CDR3 bases: TGTGCCAGCTCACCCGCCGGGAGTACTTACAATGAGCAGTTCTTC. Translation gives CASSPAGSTYNEQFF.

The chain joins TRBV5-4 to TRBJ2-1; D might be TRBD2 (5 bases). This CDR3 spans 15 amino acids. Trimming took off 3 bases at V and 7 bases at J, with 17 bases between the two ends. Germline V gene sequence: CDR1 SGHNT, CDR2 YYREEE (reference sequence). The CDR3 DNA reads as TGTGCCAGCAGCTCACGACCCGGGGTCGGAAATGAGCAGTTCTTC. Translation gives CASSSRPGVGNEQFF.

The rearrangement uses TRBV19 and TRBJ2-1; 11 bases fit TRBD1. The CDR3 runs 14 residues. V was clipped by 9 bases and J by 9 bases; unmatched bases: 10. Germline V CDR1 and CDR2: LNHDA, SQIVND (reference sequence). DNA for the CDR3: TGTGCCAGCCAGGACAGGGGGCCAGAGGCTGAGCAGTTCTTC. Its protein product is CASQDRGPEAEQFF.

This sequence joins TRBV6-2 or TRBV6-3 and TRBJ1-2; the D gene is possibly TRBD1 (5 bases). CDR3 length: 13 amino acids. V was shortened by 2 bases and J by 4 bases, with 8 bases between the two germline ends. The germline gives CDR1 MNHEY, CDR2 SVGEGT. As DNA, the CDR3 is TGTGCCAGCAGTTACCGGGGGGTCTATGGCTACACCTTC. Translation gives CASSYRGVYGYTF.

The chain recombines TRBV29-1 with TRBJ2-7; 11 bases match TRBD1. V lost 7 bases, J lost 6 bases, and 8 bases stayed unmatched. The germline V gene has CDR1 SQVTM and CDR2 ANQGSEA. The CDR3 runs 13 residues. The CDR3 here is CSAGTGTGGEQYF. Here the CDR3 DNA reads TGCAGCGCGGGAACCGGGACAGGGGGCGAGCAGTACTTC.

CDR3 bases: TGTGCCAGCAGTGAACTCAGGGGGTCGGAAAAACTGTTTTTT. Amino acids: CASSELRGSEKLFF. This chain links TRBV6-1 with TRBJ1-4; 7 positions agree with TRBD1. Germline trimming cut 2 bases from V and 8 bases from J; bases unmatched to any gene: 5. There are 14 residues in the CDR3. Germline lookup yields CDR1 MNHNS and CDR2 SASEGT.

The chain carries TRBV7-2 and TRBJ2-1; no clear D. CDR1 and CDR2 from the germline V gene are SGHTA and FQGNSA. V gave up 6 bases and J gave up 9 bases, with 12 bases separating them. CDR3 length: 12 residues. The CDR3 sequence is CASRSISLEQFF. The CDR3 bases are TGTGCCAGCAGATCTATAAGCCTTGAGCAGTTCTTC.

The chain carries TRBV27 and TRBJ2-5; 10 bases align to TRBD1. Unmatched junction bases numbered 5, after V lost 2 bases and J lost 2 bases. Germline lookup yields CDR1 MNHEY and CDR2 SMNVEV (reference sequence). There are 16 residues in the CDR3. CDR3 in DNA: TGTGCCAGCAGTTTAGGGGGACAGGGGACACAAGAGACCCAGTACTTC. It codes for CASSLGGQGTQETQYF.

This chain joins TRBV3-1 (or the pseudogene TRBV3-2) and TRBJ2-7; TRBD2 aligns across 8 bases. Germline CDR1 LGHDT, CDR2 YNNKEL (reference sequence). This CDR3 is built from 16 residues. V shed 3 bases, J shed 2 bases, and the junction held 9 bases outside the gene matches. The CDR3 sequence: CASSHLGRGVTYEQYF. The CDR3, as DNA: TGTGCCAGCAGCCATCTAGGGCGGGGGGTTACCTACGAGCAGTACTTC.

This chain uses TRBV6-2 or TRBV6-3 with TRBJ2-5; 12 bases fit TRBD2. Germline lookup yields CDR1 MNHEY and CDR2 SVGEGT. The CDR3 length is 15 residues. J gave up 0 bases and V 5 bases, and 1 base lay outside the gene matches. This CDR3 is CASSGTSGYQETQYF. CDR3 in DNA: TGTGCCAGCAGTGGGACTAGCGGGTACCAAGAGACCCAGTACTTC.

The chain carries TRBV9 and TRBJ2-1; no clear D. The CDR3 loop spans 13 amino acids. Deletions cut 0 bases from V and 3 bases from J, with 4 bases between. Germline CDR1 SGDLS, CDR2 YYNGEE. In DNA, the CDR3 is TGTGCCAGCAGCGTAGCTAACTACAATGAGCAGTTCTTC. This sequence encodes CASSVANYNEQFF.

The chain couples TRBV7-2 to TRBJ2-3, with D perhaps TRBD2 (5 bases). The CDR3 runs to 14 residues. V shed 7 bases and J shed 6 bases, with 17 bases lying between them. Germline lookup yields CDR1 SGHTA and CDR2 FQGNSA. The chain's CDR3 is CASNQVYERDTQYF. The CDR3 DNA follows: TGTGCCAGCAACCAGGTTTATGAGCGGGATACGCAGTATTTT.

The chain employs TRBV6-5 and TRBJ1-2; D unresolved. The CDR3 consists of 13 residues. The V end lost 5 bases, the J end lost 2 bases, and 9 bases lay between the germline ends. The germline CDR1 and CDR2 sequences are MNHEY and SVGAGI. CDR3: CASSLGGNYGYTF. CDR3 DNA sequence: TGTGCCAGCAGTCTCGGCGGGAACTATGGCTACACCTTC.

The chain is built from TRBV29-1 and TRBJ2-3; 8 bases match TRBD2. The CDR3 is 14 amino acids. J gave up 1 base and V 6 bases, and 6 bases lay outside the gene matches. CDR1 and CDR2 from the germline V gene are SQVTM and ANQGSEA. This CDR3 is CSVGGGLGTDTQYF. CDR3 in DNA: TGCAGCGTCGGCGGGGGGCTAGGCACAGATACGCAGTATTTT.

This chain connects TRBV7-9 to TRBJ2-3, with a tentative D call TRBD2 (6 bases). V was pared by 0 bases and J by 6 bases, with 10 bases between. The CDR3 has 14 residues. Germline lookup yields CDR1 SEHNR and CDR2 FQNEAQ (reference sequence). The CDR3 protein is CASSLAASVDTQYF. CDR3 bases: TGTGCCAGCAGCTTAGCTGCTAGCGTTGATACGCAGTATTTT. Filled out from reference TRBV7-9 and TRBJ2-3, the complete variable domain reads DTGVSQNPRHKITKRGQNVTFRCDPISEHNRLYWYRQTLGQGPEFLTYFQNEAQLEKSRLLSDRFSAERPKGSFSTLEIQRTEQGDSAMYLCASSLAASVDTQYFGPGTRLTVL.

The genes are TRBV2 and TRBJ2-7; TRBD1 might be the D (6 bases). CDR3 length: 12 amino acids. V lost 3 bases, J lost 5 bases, and 8 bases lay in between. Germline values: CDR1 SNHLY, CDR2 FYNNEI. CDR3 sequence reads: CASSDRGNEQYF. The CDR3 nucleotides read TGTGCCAGCAGTGACAGGGGTAACGAGCAGTACTTC.

The chain recombines TRBV27 with TRBJ1-5; 7 bases are shared with TRBD1. CDR1 and CDR2 (germline): MNHEY, SMNVEV (reference sequence). This CDR3 has 18 amino acids. The ends lost 6 bases at V and 7 bases at J; junction bases unmatched: 21. The CDR3 nucleotides are TGTGCCAGCAGGAGAAAAGGCTCCGACAGGGCAAAAGGACAGCCCCAGCATTTT. Encoded protein: CASRRKGSDRAKGQPQHF.

This chain links TRBV5-6 with TRBJ2-6, with 8 nucleotides matching TRBD1. The V and J ends lost 3 bases and 2 bases, in that order; junction bases with no gene match: 4. This CDR3 region has 16 residues. CDR1 and CDR2 from the germline V gene are SGHDT and YYEEEE. DNA of the CDR3: TGTGCCAGCAGCTACTCAGGGGGCGCTGGGGCCAACGTCCTGACTTTC. Translated, it gives CASSYSGGAGANVLTF.

In its sample, this clone was seen once. The chain is built from TRBV27 and TRBJ2-7, with a possible D match to TRBD2 (6 bases). The CDR3 runs to 15 residues. V dropped 3 bases and J dropped 3 bases, with 15 bases sitting between them. Germline V gene lookup returns CDR1 MNHEY and CDR2 SMNVEV (reference sequence). In nucleotides, the CDR3 is TGTGCCAGCAGTTTCGCGGGAATAAGCCTCTACGAGCAGTACTTC. It translates to CASSFAGISLYEQYF.

This chain joins TRBV9 and TRBJ2-1, with TRBD1 matching over 7 bases. CDR1 and CDR2 from the germline V gene are SGDLS and YYNGEE. The CDR3 runs 15 residues. V shed 3 bases, J shed 3 bases, and the junction held 6 bases outside the gene matches. The CDR3 loop is CASSGAQGNYNEQFF. The CDR3 DNA sequence: TGTGCCAGCAGCGGTGCACAGGGGAACTACAATGAGCAGTTCTTC.

This sequence joins TRBV7-2 and TRBJ1-1; D remains ambiguous. Deletions cut 5 bases from V and 6 bases from J, with 19 bases between. The CDR3 is 15 amino acids. Germline V CDR1 and CDR2: SGHTA, FQGNSA. The CDR3 loop is CASSQIAGGSAEAFF. The CDR3 region has the DNA TGTGCCAGCAGCCAGATCGCGGGCGGGAGCGCTGAAGCTTTCTTT.

This chain connects TRBV30 to TRBJ1-4, with D unclear. Germline lookup yields CDR1 GTSNPN and CDR2 SVGIG (reference sequence). The CDR3 is 12 residues long. The V gene lost 2 bases and the J gene lost 7 bases, with 8 bases spanning the gap. In DNA form, the CDR3 reads TGTGCCTGGAGTTTAGACTCTGAAAAACTGTTTTTT. Translating it yields CAWSLDSEKLFF.

The rearrangement links TRBV4-3 to TRBJ2-2; D may be TRBD2 (5 bases). Trimming removed 2 bases from V and 4 bases from J, with 14 bases in between. The germline V gene encodes CDR1 LGHNA and CDR2 YSLEER. The CDR3 is 16 amino acids. CDR3 loop: CASSQLHSGITGELFF. The CDR3 DNA sequence: TGCGCCAGCAGCCAATTACACAGCGGAATCACCGGGGAGCTGTTTTTT.

The rearrangement links TRBV2 to TRBJ1-6; possibly TRBD1 for D (6 bases). From germline, CDR1 is SNHLY and CDR2 FYNNEI. Trimming took 3 bases from V and 11 from J, leaving 17 bases between them. The length of the CDR3 is 15 residues. The CDR3 loop reads CASSDWGGASPPLHF. The CDR3 coding sequence is TGTGCCAGCAGTGATTGGGGGGGCGCGTCTCCACCCCTCCACTTT.